The TCR beta chain described here comes from a study of T cells in localized non-small cell lung cancer. The V and J ends lost 0 bases and 4 bases, in that order; junction bases with no gene match: 3. The CDR3 is 16 amino acids. The germline CDR1 and CDR2 sequences are SGHAT and FQNNGV. Some clones are missing from TCRdb's copy, which holds only in-frame ones; the method was immunoSEQ multiplex PCR. The sample includes 25,000 to 30,000 clones, around 90% of them seen just once. About this clone itself: The antigen remains unidentified.

Findings and caveats of the study: Uninvolved adjacent lung had the highest recorded T cell clonality, with tumor below it. A median approximately 61 of the top 100 tumor clones appeared in adjacent lung. It remains possible that heterogeneity exists, since only one tumor region was sequenced.

This TCR derives from a woman aged 18 to 55 with stage I lung adenocarcinoma. The sample here was peripheral blood, taken before any cancer treatment. The V and J genes are TRBV11-2 and TRBJ2-1; 10 bases are shared with TRBD2. The chain's CDR3 is CASSLDTLAGYNEQFF. As DNA, the CDR3 is TGTGCCAGCAGCTTAGATACACTAGCGGGATACAATGAGCAGTTCTTC.